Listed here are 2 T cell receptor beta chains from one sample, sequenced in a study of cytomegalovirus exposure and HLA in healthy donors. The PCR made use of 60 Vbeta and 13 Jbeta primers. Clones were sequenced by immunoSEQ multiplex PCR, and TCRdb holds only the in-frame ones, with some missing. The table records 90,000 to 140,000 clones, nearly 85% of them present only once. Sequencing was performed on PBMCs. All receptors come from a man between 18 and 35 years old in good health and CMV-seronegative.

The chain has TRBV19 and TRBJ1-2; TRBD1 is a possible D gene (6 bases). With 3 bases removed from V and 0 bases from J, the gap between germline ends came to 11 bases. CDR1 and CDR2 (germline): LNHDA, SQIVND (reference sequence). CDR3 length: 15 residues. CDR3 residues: CASSISRTANYGYTF. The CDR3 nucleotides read TGTGCCAGTAGTATTTCGAGGACAGCTAACTATGGCTACACCTTC.

CDR3 protein: CASSSGQAPYEQYF. The CDR3 coding sequence is TGTGCCAGCAGTTCGGGACAGGCGCCTTACGAGCAGTACTTC. J is TRBJ2-7 and V is TRBV28; 8 nucleotides match TRBD1. Germline V gene data show CDR1 as MDHEN and CDR2 as SYDVKM. The V segment lost 4 bases and the J segment 4 bases; nucleotides outside the gene matches: 6. The CDR3 totals 14 residues.